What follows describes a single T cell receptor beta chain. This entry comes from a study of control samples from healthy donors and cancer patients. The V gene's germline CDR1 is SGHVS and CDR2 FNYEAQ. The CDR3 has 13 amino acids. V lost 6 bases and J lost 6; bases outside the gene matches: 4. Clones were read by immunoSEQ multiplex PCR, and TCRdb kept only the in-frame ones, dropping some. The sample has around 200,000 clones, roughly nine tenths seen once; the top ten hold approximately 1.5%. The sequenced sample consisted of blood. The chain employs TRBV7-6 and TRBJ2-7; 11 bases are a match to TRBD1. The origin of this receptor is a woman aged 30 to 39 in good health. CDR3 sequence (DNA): TGTGCCAGCAGACCGGGACAGGGGGTCGAGCAGTACTTC. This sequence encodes CASRPGQGVEQYF. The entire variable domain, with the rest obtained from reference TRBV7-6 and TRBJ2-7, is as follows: GAGVSQSPRYKVTKRGQDVALRCDPISGHVSLYWYRQALGQGPEFLTYFNYEAQQDKSGLPNDRFSAERPEGSISTLTIQRTEQRDSAMYRCASRPGQGVEQYFGPGTRLTVT.